These 23 T cell receptor beta chains originate from one sample sequenced in a study of low-dose radiotherapy and immunotherapy resistance in tumors. cDNA synthesis used a TRAV/TRBV-specific primer set for both chains. Amplification of TCRs used a constant-region primer and V-primer adapter for roughly 18 PCR cycles. TCRdb processed the reads anew with MiXCR; each CDR3 protein has one entry. The sample has 59,000 or so distinct CDR3 sequences, approximately 25% seen once; the top ten hold about 6.6%. As to time point: before trial treatment. The sequencing used PBMCs, collected before treatment. Receptors originate from a male donor with rectosigmoid adenocarcinoma.

This clonotype was found many times. The gene calls are TRBV6-5 and TRBJ2-7, with 13 bases matching TRBD2. Germline CDR1 reads MNHEY; CDR2 reads SVGAGI. The CDR3 is made up of 15 amino acids. Trimming removed 5 bases from V and 6 bases from J; junction bases left unmatched: 7. CDR3 residues: CASSQPGLAGLEQYF. The DNA for the CDR3 is TGTGCCAGCAGTCAACCGGGACTAGCGGGACTCGAGCAGTACTTC.

The CDR3, as DNA: TGTGCCAGCAGCCGCTCAGACCCCTCCTACAATGAGCAGTTCTTC. Translating it yields CASSRSDPSYNEQFF. The V gene is TRBV14, the J gene TRBJ2-1; D remains ambiguous. The length of the CDR3 is 15 residues. Trimming took off 4 bases at V and 0 bases at J, with 10 bases between the two ends. Germline V lookup: CDR1 SGHDN, CDR2 FVKESK.

This clonotype was counted at least ten times. This sequence joins TRBV20-1 and TRBJ1-1; tentatively, D is TRBD1 (6 bases). CDR3 length: 13 residues. The V end lost 3 bases, the J end lost 3 bases, and 11 bases lay between the germline ends. Germline V gene sequence: CDR1 DFQATT, CDR2 SNEGSKA (reference sequence). The CDR3 protein is CSARRGRDTEAFF. The CDR3 DNA follows: TGCAGTGCTAGGCGGGGGCGAGACACTGAAGCTTTCTTT.

This clonotype was recorded at least ten times. The chain couples TRBV14 to TRBJ1-2; D gene unclear. V was clipped by 2 bases and J by 8 bases, with 21 bases between them. Germline loops: CDR1 SGHDN, CDR2 FVKESK. The length of the CDR3 is 16 residues. CDR3 nucleotide sequence: TGTGCCAGCAGCCAAAACGGGAACAGAGCGGGTCTGGGCTACACCTTC. Translation: CASSQNGNRAGLGYTF.

CDR3 amino acids: CASSPGLAGQPQYF. The CDR3, as DNA: TGTGCCAGCAGCCCTGGACTAGCGGGACAACCCCAGTACTTC. The chain carries TRBV3-1 and TRBJ2-5; TRBD2 matches at 12 bases. After removal of 4 bases from V and 9 bases from J, the junction contained 6 bases not matched to a gene. CDR1 is LGHDT, CDR2 YNNKEL, per germline (reference sequence). This CDR3 contains 14 residues.

This sequence joins TRBV11-2 and TRBJ2-5; D is ambiguous. Germline V lookup: CDR1 SGHAT, CDR2 FQNNGV. V was trimmed by 0 bases and J by 5 bases, leaving 13 bases between them. The CDR3 runs to 15 residues. The CDR3 DNA follows: TGTGCCAGCAGCTTAGATCTAACGGGCGGTGAGACCCAGTACTTC. Its translation is CASSLDLTGGETQYF.

This clonotype was found many times. The CDR3 spells CASRRGGYYGYTF. DNA of the CDR3: TGTGCCAGCCGCCGTGGGGGCTACTATGGCTACACCTTC. The chain carries TRBV28 and TRBJ1-2, with D perhaps matching TRBD1 (6 bases). The CDR3 consists of 13 residues. Trimming took 8 bases from V and 3 from J, leaving 13 bases between them. Germline lookup yields CDR1 MDHEN and CDR2 SYDVKM.

About this clonotype: A far larger clone is off by one base, so a read error is likely. The V gene is TRBV4-1, the J gene TRBJ2-3; 9 nucleotides align to TRBD1. There are 18 residues in the CDR3. Germline CDR1 reads MGHRA; CDR2 reads YSYEKL. CDR3 in amino acids: CASSHLESGQGSTDTQYF. Written as DNA, the CDR3 is TGTGCCAGCAGCCATCTAGAATCGGGACAGGGAAGCACAGATACGCAGTATTTT.

The table lists this clonotype with many counts. The J gene is TRBJ2-3, the V gene TRBV20-1; the D gene could be TRBD1 or TRBD2 (5 bases each). The CDR3 spans 14 residues. CDR1 and CDR2 (germline): DFQATT, SNEGSKA (reference sequence). V was clipped by 6 bases and J by 0 bases, with 13 bases between them. CDR3 sequence: CSAERGQSTDTQYF. CDR3 sequence (DNA): TGCAGTGCCGAGAGGGGCCAAAGCACAGATACGCAGTATTTT.

A word on this clonotype: A far larger clone is one nucleotide away, so this likely arose from a read error. The chain is built from TRBV13 and TRBJ2-1; D remains ambiguous. Germline V gene data show CDR1 as PRHDT and CDR2 as FYEKMQ (reference sequence). V was clipped by 3 bases and J by 8 bases, with 14 bases between them. CDR3 length: 14 residues. The CDR3 region has the DNA TGTGCCAGCAGCTTTTTAGAGCCGGGCTATGAGCAGTTCTTC. Amino acids: CASSFLEPGYEQFF.

The CDR3 is CASSQTLQGANTEAFF. In DNA, the CDR3 is TGTGCCAGCAGCCAGACTCTACAGGGGGCGAATACTGAAGCTTTCTTT. This chain links TRBV4-2 with TRBJ1-1, with TRBD1 matching over 9 bases. Germline values: CDR1 LGHNA, CDR2 YNFKEQ. V shed 3 bases and J 5 bases; nucleotides not matched to a gene: 10. The CDR3 covers 16 residues.

This clonotype has ten or more counts. This chain uses TRBV29-1 with TRBJ1-5, with a tentative D call TRBD1 (5 bases). Germline CDR1 and CDR2: SQVTM and ANQGSEA. The CDR3 covers 13 residues. V dropped 5 bases and J dropped 6 bases, with 14 bases sitting between them. The CDR3: CSVLDSPGQPQHF. The DNA for the CDR3 is TGCAGCGTTCTAGACAGCCCCGGTCAGCCCCAGCATTTT.

In its sample, this clonotype was seen many times. V and J are TRBV28 and TRBJ2-7; 11 bases align to TRBD2. The CDR3 runs 14 residues. The ends lost 5 bases at V and 5 bases at J; junction bases unmatched: 5. The V gene's germline CDR1 is MDHEN and CDR2 SYDVKM. DNA of the CDR3: TGTGCCAGCAGTCCAGGACTAGCGGGTCACGAGCAGTACTTC. Encoded protein: CASSPGLAGHEQYF. Filled out from reference TRBV28 and TRBJ2-7, the complete variable domain reads DVKVTQSSRYLVKRTGEKVFLECVQDMDHENMFWYRQDPGLGLRLIYFSYDVKMKEKGDIPEGYSVSREKKERFSLILESASTNQTSMYLCASSPGLAGHEQYFGPGTRLTVT.

This clonotype was recorded many times. The chain recombines TRBV28 with TRBJ1-5; D not certain. The CDR3 is 11 residues long. Germline V lookup: CDR1 MDHEN, CDR2 SYDVKM. V lost 6 bases, J lost 5 bases, and 5 bases lay in between. CDR3 nucleotides: TGTGCCAGCAGGGCCGATCAGCCCCAGCATTTT. It translates to CASRADQPQHF.

This clonotype appeared many times. The gene calls are TRBV5-1 and TRBJ1-1, with D hard to call. Trimming pared 1 base from V and 0 bases from J, leaving 7 bases between. This CDR3 is 14 amino acids long. CDR1 is SGHRS, CDR2 YFSETQ, per germline. The CDR3 protein is CASSLRALNTEAFF. DNA for the CDR3: TGCGCCAGCAGCTTGAGGGCTTTGAACACTGAAGCTTTCTTT.

A few counts support this clonotype. The chain links TRBV7-2 to TRBJ2-5; 8 positions agree with TRBD1. Germline trimming cut 4 bases from V and 4 bases from J; bases unmatched to any gene: 8. Germline CDR1 is SGHTA and CDR2 is FQGNSA. This CDR3 is built from 15 residues. The CDR3: CASSSGGTGGETQYF. The CDR3 coding sequence is TGTGCCAGCAGCTCAGGCGGGACAGGAGGAGAGACCCAGTACTTC.

The V gene is TRBV27, the J gene TRBJ1-2; 7 bases agree with TRBD1. Germline V lookup: CDR1 MNHEY, CDR2 SMNVEV (reference sequence). The CDR3 extends over 14 amino acids. V trimming: 5 bases; J trimming: 8 bases; junction bases outside the gene matches: 11. The CDR3 DNA reads TGTGCCAGCAGTCCGAATCACAGGGGCGAGGGCTACACCTTC. Translated: CASSPNHRGEGYTF.

This clonotype was picked up a small number of times. The chain carries TRBV27 and TRBJ1-4, with TRBD1 as a possible D gene (5 bases). V dropped 3 bases and J dropped 7 bases, with 12 bases sitting between them. CDR3 size: 14 residues. Germline assignment: CDR1 MNHEY and CDR2 SMNVEV (reference sequence). The CDR3 nucleotides are TGTGCCAGCAGTTTGGCGGGGCTGGGTGAAAAACTGTTTTTT. This encodes CASSLAGLGEKLFF.

This clonotype was seen repeatedly, ten times or more. The CDR3 spells CASSLLGLGNTEAFF. The CDR3 bases are TGTGCCAGCAGTTTATTAGGCCTCGGGAACACTGAAGCTTTCTTT. The gene calls are TRBV27 and TRBJ1-1; no clear D gene. Germline lookup yields CDR1 MNHEY and CDR2 SMNVEV (reference sequence). The V end was cut by 1 base, the J end by 1 base, with 10 bases between. CDR3 length equals 15 residues.

This clonotype was picked up many times. V is TRBV28 and J is TRBJ1-4; possible D gene TRBD1, 5 bases. In germline, CDR1 is MDHEN, CDR2 SYDVKM. V lost 1 base and J lost 2, with 20 bases in between. The CDR3 is 19 residues long. CDR3 nucleotide sequence: TGTGCCAGCAGTTTATCCGCCCCCGCCGGGGGAACTACTAATGAAAAACTGTTTTTT. This codes for CASSLSAPAGGTTNEKLFF.

This clonotype has a count of ten or more. The chain uses TRBV29-1 and TRBJ2-3, with 8 bases fitting TRBD2. Germline trimming cut 6 bases from V and 2 bases from J; bases unmatched to any gene: 10. The CDR3 length is 15 residues. The germline V gene encodes CDR1 SQVTM and CDR2 ANQGSEA. DNA for the CDR3: TGCAGCGTCTCCCCTCCGGGGGGGACCACAGATACGCAGTATTTT. It is translated as CSVSPPGGTTDTQYF.

This chain uses TRBV18 with TRBJ1-1; 8 positions agree with TRBD1. Germline V gives CDR1 KGHSH, CDR2 LQKENI. This CDR3 has 13 residues. Losses at the gene ends were 3 bases for V and 7 bases for J; bases not matched to a gene: 4. The CDR3 DNA sequence: TGTGCCAGCTCACCGCAGGGGGCCTTTGAAGCTTTCTTT. Protein product: CASSPQGAFEAFF.

This clonotype was seen a handful of times. The chain carries TRBV28 and TRBJ2-7; D ambiguous. V was shortened by 6 bases and J by 6 bases, with 15 bases between the two germline ends. This CDR3 is built from 13 residues. CDR1 is MDHEN, CDR2 SYDVKM, per germline. CDR3 region: CASRLPKGSEQYF. In nucleotides, the CDR3 is TGTGCCAGCAGGCTCCCTAAGGGCAGCGAGCAGTACTTC.